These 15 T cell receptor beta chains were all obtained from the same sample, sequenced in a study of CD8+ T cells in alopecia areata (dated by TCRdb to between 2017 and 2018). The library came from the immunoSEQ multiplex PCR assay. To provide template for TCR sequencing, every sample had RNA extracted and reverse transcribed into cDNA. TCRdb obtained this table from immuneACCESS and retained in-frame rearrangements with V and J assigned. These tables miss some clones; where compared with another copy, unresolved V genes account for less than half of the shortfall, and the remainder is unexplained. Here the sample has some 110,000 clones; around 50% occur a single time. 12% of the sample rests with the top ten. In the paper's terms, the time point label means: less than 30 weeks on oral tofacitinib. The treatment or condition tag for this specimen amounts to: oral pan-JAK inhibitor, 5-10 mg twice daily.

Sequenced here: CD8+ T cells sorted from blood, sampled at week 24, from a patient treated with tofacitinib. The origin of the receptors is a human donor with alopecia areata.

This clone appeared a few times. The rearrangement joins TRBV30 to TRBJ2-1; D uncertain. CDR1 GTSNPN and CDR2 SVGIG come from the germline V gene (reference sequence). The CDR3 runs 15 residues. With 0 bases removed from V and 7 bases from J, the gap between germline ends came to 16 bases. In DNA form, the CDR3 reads TGTGCCTGGAGTGTACTGGTACATCGTCAAAATGAGCAGTTCTTC. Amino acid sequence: CAWSVLVHRQNEQFF.

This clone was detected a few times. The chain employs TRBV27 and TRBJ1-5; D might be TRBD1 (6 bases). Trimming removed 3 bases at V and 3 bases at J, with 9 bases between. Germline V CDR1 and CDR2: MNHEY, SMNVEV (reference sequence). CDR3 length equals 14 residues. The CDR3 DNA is TGTGCCAGCAGTTTGGGGGCCATCAATCAGCCCCAGCATTTT. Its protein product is CASSLGAINQPQHF.

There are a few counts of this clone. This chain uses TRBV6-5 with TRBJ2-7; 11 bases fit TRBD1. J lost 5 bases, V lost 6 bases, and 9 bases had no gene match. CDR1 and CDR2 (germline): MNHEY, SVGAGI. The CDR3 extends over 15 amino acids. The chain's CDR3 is CASSPGTGGIDEQYF. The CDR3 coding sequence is TGTGCCAGCAGCCCCGGGACAGGGGGTATCGACGAGCAGTACTTC.

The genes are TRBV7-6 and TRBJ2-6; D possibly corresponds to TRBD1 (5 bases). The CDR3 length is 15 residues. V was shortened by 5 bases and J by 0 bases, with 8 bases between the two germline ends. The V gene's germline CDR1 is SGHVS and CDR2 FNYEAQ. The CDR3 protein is CASSQDSSGANVLTF. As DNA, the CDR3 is TGTGCCAGCAGCCAAGACAGCTCTGGGGCCAACGTCCTGACTTTC.

CDR3 loop: CASSLTGYTEAFF. The CDR3 nucleotides are TGCGCCAGCAGCTTAACAGGGTACACTGAAGCTTTCTTT. The chain combines TRBV5-1 with TRBJ1-1; perhaps TRBD1 as D (6 bases). Germline CDR1 and CDR2: SGHRS and YFSETQ. The CDR3 covers 13 residues. Trimming took off 2 bases at V and 3 bases at J, with 8 bases between the two ends.

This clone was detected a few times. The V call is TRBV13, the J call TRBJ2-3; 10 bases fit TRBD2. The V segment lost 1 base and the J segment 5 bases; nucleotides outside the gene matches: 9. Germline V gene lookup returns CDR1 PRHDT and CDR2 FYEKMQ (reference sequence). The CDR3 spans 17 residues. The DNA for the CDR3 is TGTGCCAGCAGCTTAGATGGTAGCGGGGGGCCGGGAGATACGCAGTATTTT. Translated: CASSLDGSGGPGDTQYF.

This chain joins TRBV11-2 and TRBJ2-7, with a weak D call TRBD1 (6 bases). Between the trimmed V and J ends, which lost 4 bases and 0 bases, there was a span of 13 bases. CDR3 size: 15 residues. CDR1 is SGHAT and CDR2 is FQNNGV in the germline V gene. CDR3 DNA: TGTGCCAGCAGCTCACCTACGACAGGCTCCTACGAGCAGTACTTC. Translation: CASSSPTTGSYEQYF.

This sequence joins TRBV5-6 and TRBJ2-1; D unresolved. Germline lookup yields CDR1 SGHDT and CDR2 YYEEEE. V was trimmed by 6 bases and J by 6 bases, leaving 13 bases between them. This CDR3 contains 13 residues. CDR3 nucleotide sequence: TGTGCCAGCACCGACCTTCCAGGCAATGAGCAGTTCTTC. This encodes CASTDLPGNEQFF.

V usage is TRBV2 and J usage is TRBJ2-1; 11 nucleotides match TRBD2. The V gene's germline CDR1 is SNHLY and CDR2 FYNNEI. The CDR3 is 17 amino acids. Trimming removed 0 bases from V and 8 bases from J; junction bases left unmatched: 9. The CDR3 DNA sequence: TGTGCCAGCAGTGAAGCGAAGGCTAGCGGGGGGTTGGATGAGCAGTTCTTC. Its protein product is CASSEAKASGGLDEQFF.

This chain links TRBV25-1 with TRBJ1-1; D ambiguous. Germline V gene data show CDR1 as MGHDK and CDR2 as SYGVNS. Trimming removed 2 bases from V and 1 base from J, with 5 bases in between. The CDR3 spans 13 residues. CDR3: CASSEPGNTEAFF. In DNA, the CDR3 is TGTGCCAGCAGTGAACCCGGGAACACTGAAGCTTTCTTT.

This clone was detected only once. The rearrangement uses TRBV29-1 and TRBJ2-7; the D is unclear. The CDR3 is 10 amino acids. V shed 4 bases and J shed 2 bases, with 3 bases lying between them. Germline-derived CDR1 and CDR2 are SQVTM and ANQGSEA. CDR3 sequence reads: CSVVTYEQYF. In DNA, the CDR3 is TGCAGCGTTGTCACCTACGAGCAGTACTTC.

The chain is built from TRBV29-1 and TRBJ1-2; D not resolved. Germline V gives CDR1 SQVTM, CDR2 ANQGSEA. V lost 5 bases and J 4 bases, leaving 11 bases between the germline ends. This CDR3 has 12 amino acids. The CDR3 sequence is CSVLDGLYGYTF. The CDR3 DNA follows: TGCAGCGTTCTAGACGGCCTCTATGGCTACACCTTC.

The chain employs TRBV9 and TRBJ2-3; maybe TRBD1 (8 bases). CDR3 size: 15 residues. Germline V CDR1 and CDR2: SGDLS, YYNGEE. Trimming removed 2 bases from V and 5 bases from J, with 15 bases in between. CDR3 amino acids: CASSVHRGGIDTQYF. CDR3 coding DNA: TGTGCCAGCAGCGTCCACAGGGGGGGAATAGATACGCAGTATTTT.

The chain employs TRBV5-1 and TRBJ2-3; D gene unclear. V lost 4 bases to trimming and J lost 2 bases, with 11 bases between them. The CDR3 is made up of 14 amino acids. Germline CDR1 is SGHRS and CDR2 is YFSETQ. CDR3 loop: CASSADIHTDTQYF. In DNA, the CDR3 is TGCGCCAGCAGCGCTGACATACACACAGATACGCAGTATTTT.

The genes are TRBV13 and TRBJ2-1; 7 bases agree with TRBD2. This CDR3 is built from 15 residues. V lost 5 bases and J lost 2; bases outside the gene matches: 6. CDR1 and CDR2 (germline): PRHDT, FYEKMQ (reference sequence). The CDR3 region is CASSPREGTYNEQFF. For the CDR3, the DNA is TGTGCCAGCAGCCCGAGGGAGGGGACCTACAATGAGCAGTTCTTC.